In its sample, the clone carrying this T cell receptor beta chain was seen a few times. Its specificity is not known. The entry originates in a study of cytomegalovirus exposure and HLA in healthy donors. Amplification used 60 Vbeta primers and 13 Jbeta primers. The method was immunoSEQ multiplex PCR; TCRdb's version includes in-frame clones alone and lacks a portion of them. The repertoire includes 160,000 or so clones, roughly 84% of them detected once, and 1.5% to 2.5% sits in the top ten. The CDR3 length is 15 residues. Germline CDR1 and CDR2: SGHNT and YYREEE (reference sequence). V gave up 2 bases and J gave up 4 bases; unmatched junction bases: 3. Whole-study findings and limits: Common viral pathogens seemed to be connected with several of the most significant clusters, according to a later analysis.

J is TRBJ2-1 and V is TRBV5-4; 10 bases line up with TRBD1. The specimen sequenced was PBMCs. This receptor was identified in a man aged 18 to 35 in good health and CMV-seronegative. The CDR3 reads CASSFRQGAYNEQFF. The DNA of the CDR3 is TGTGCCAGCAGCTTTAGACAGGGGGCATACAATGAGCAGTTCTTC.